These 29 T cell receptor beta chains were sequenced from one sample in a study of vaccination and CD4 T cells after COVID-19 (dated by TCRdb to 2022 to 2024). Libraries were constructed by PCR. The sequencer was an Illumina iSeq 100. TCRdb's own reprocessing of the public reads used fastp at Q25 and MiXCR and kept productive beta chains. Duplicate CDR3 protein sequences are folded into a single record with the most common DNA and genes. In this sample the table shows about 21,000 distinct CDR3 sequences, under 60% of which occur a single time. Together, the top ten hold about 1% of the sample. Sequences were derived from CD4+ T cells from blood, sampled before SARS-CoV-2 vaccination. These receptors all stem from a human donor who had recovered from COVID-19.

This clonotype was counted only a few times. V and J are TRBV19 and TRBJ2-2, with 16 bases that match TRBD2. The CDR3 totals 19 residues. V lost 6 bases, J lost 1 base, and 8 bases stayed unmatched. Germline CDR1 and CDR2: LNHDA and SQIVND (reference sequence). The CDR3 loop reads CASSDRGTSGRVNTGELFF. CDR3 in DNA: TGTGCCAGTAGCGACAGAGGGACTAGCGGGAGGGTGAACACCGGGGAGCTGTTTTTT.

The chain recombines TRBV6-2 or TRBV6-3 with TRBJ2-1, with D maybe TRBD1 (6 bases). This CDR3 comprises 15 residues. Per the germline V gene, CDR1 is MNHEY and CDR2 is SVGEGT. The V end lost 0 bases, the J end lost 8 bases, and 14 bases lay between the germline ends. The CDR3 is CASSYSSQGRDEQFF. The CDR3 bases are TGTGCCAGCAGTTACTCGAGTCAGGGGCGCGATGAGCAGTTCTTC.

The chain links TRBV28 to TRBJ1-1; D unresolved. Trimming cost V 4 bases and J 7 bases, with 10 bases left between them. Germline V lookup: CDR1 MDHEN, CDR2 SYDVKM. The CDR3 sequence is 12 residues long. The CDR3 loop reads CASSSSDREAFF. The CDR3 DNA sequence: TGTGCCAGCAGTTCTTCAGACCGTGAAGCTTTCTTT.

This clonotype has a handful of counts. This chain links TRBV30 with TRBJ2-3, with TRBD2 as a possible D gene (6 bases). Germline CDR1 GTSNPN, CDR2 SVGIG (reference sequence). The CDR3 covers 13 residues. Trimming shortened V by 2 bases and J by 5 bases, and 11 bases separated the two germline ends. CDR3 bases: TGTGCCTGGAGTCCACGGGAGCGAGATACGCAGTATTTT. Amino acids: CAWSPRERDTQYF.

By sample share, this clonotype is medium-sized. The rearrangement uses TRBV20-1 and TRBJ1-5; D unclear. The CDR3 is 12 residues long. The germline CDR1 and CDR2 sequences are DFQATT and SNEGSKA (reference sequence). Trimming removed 6 bases at V and 7 bases at J, with 13 bases between. The DNA for the CDR3 is TGCAGTGCCGTCGAGGGAGGGCAGCCCCAGCATTTT. Translated: CSAVEGGQPQHF.

The chain combines TRBV12-3 or TRBV12-4 with TRBJ2-7; 9 bases are shared with TRBD2. The CDR3 spans 14 residues. The trim removed 3 bases at V and 5 bases at J, leaving 5 bases unmatched. CDR3 DNA sequence: TGTGCCAGCAGTTTTAGTAGCGGGAGAGACGAGCAGTACTTC. Translating it yields CASSFSSGRDEQYF.

This clonotype was seen only a few times. The gene calls are TRBV10-3 and TRBJ2-5; D is uncertain. Germline V gene data show CDR1 as ENHRY and CDR2 as SYGVKD. Trimming shortened V by 3 bases and J by 5 bases, and 10 bases separated the two germline ends. The CDR3 loop spans 13 amino acids. DNA of the CDR3: TGTGCCATCAGTGAATTTCCGCAGGAGACCCAGTACTTC. This encodes CAISEFPQETQYF.

The CDR3 is CASSGTSGRADTQYF. The CDR3 nucleotides are TGTGCCAGCAGTGGGACTAGCGGGAGAGCAGATACGCAGTATTTT. This sequence joins TRBV6-1 and TRBJ2-3; 13 nucleotides line up with TRBD2. This CDR3 has 15 amino acids. Germline CDR1 and CDR2: MNHNS and SASEGT. V dropped 4 bases and J dropped 4; count of bases not matched to a gene: 2.

The genes are TRBV7-2 and TRBJ1-6, with D hard to call. The CDR3 totals 13 residues. The V end lost 2 bases, the J end lost 7 bases, and 6 bases lay between the germline ends. Germline CDR1 reads SGHTA; CDR2 reads FQGNSA. CDR3 bases: TGTGCCAGCAGCTTATTGCAGAATTCACCCCTCCACTTT. The encoded protein is CASSLLQNSPLHF.

The V call is TRBV20-1, the J call TRBJ2-2; tentative D call: TRBD2 (5 bases). The CDR3 length is 14 residues. The ends were cut back, 5 bases at V and 4 bases at J, with 14 bases in the middle. Per germline, CDR1 DFQATT and CDR2 SNEGSKA (reference sequence). The CDR3 loop reads CSAFAGVLTGELFF. In nucleotides, the CDR3 is TGCAGTGCTTTCGCGGGCGTTCTCACCGGGGAGCTGTTTTTT.

This clonotype was detected only once. The rearrangement uses TRBV24-1 and TRBJ2-5, with D uncertain. V was trimmed by 0 bases and J by 1 base, leaving 11 bases between them. The germline V gene has CDR1 KGHDR and CDR2 SFDVKD. The CDR3 has 16 amino acids. The CDR3 nucleotides read TGTGCCACCAGTGATTTGCAGGTTATGGGCCAAGAGACCCAGTACTTC. Translating it yields CATSDLQVMGQETQYF.

This chain connects TRBV6-1 to TRBJ1-1; no firm D call. Looked up from germline, CDR1 is MNHNS and CDR2 is SASEGT. Trimming removed 2 bases at V and 1 base at J, with 5 bases between. The length of the CDR3 is 13 residues. The CDR3 sequence is CASSELQNTEAFF. DNA for the CDR3: TGTGCCAGCAGTGAACTACAGAACACTGAAGCTTTCTTT.

The rearrangement links TRBV28 to TRBJ2-1, with 13 positions matching TRBD2. Germline CDR1 is MDHEN and CDR2 is SYDVKM. The CDR3 loop spans 15 amino acids. With 5 bases clipped from V and 8 bases from J, the junction kept 6 bases outside the gene matches. The CDR3 sequence is CASSPGLAGAHEQFF. Written as DNA, the CDR3 is TGTGCCAGCAGTCCCGGACTAGCGGGAGCTCATGAGCAGTTCTTC.

This sequence joins TRBV6-1 and TRBJ1-1; 7 bases match TRBD1. CDR1 and CDR2 (germline): MNHNS, SASEGT. J lost 3 bases, V lost 6 bases, and 4 bases had no gene match. The CDR3 runs 13 residues. CDR3 nucleotides: TGTGCCAGCAGCAACAGGGGTGACACTGAAGCTTTCTTT. This sequence encodes CASSNRGDTEAFF.

The V gene is TRBV7-9, the J gene TRBJ1-6, with D perhaps TRBD1 (6 bases). This CDR3 region has 14 residues. CDR1 is SEHNR, CDR2 FQNEAQ, per germline (reference sequence). Deletions cut 6 bases from V and 10 bases from J, with 16 bases between. As DNA, the CDR3 is TGTGCCAGCAGATCCGGGACACAGGAATCACCCCTCCACTTT. This encodes CASRSGTQESPLHF.

The V gene is TRBV6-1, the J gene TRBJ1-4, with TRBD1 matching over 8 bases. The length of the CDR3 is 15 residues. J lost 5 bases, V lost 5 bases, and 7 bases had no gene match. Germline-derived CDR1 and CDR2 are MNHNS and SASEGT. The CDR3 protein is CASSRRTGRNEKLFF. The CDR3 DNA reads TGTGCCAGCAGTCGCCGGACAGGGAGAAATGAAAAACTGTTTTTT.

This clonotype came up once. The chain couples TRBV20-1 to TRBJ2-1; 11 nucleotides align to TRBD2. V shed 3 bases and J 7 bases; nucleotides not matched to a gene: 8. This CDR3 is built from 15 residues. Looked up from germline, CDR1 is DFQATT and CDR2 is SNEGSKA (reference sequence). The CDR3 DNA sequence: TGCAGTGCTAGGCCTAGCGGGAGGCTATGGAATGAGCAGTTCTTC. Translating it yields CSARPSGRLWNEQFF.

This chain joins TRBV30 and TRBJ1-1; D uncertain. The V gene lost 8 bases and the J gene lost 0 bases, with 16 bases spanning the gap. CDR1 is GTSNPN and CDR2 is SVGIG in the germline V gene (reference sequence). The CDR3 runs 14 residues. Written as DNA, the CDR3 is TGTGCCCCACTGAGTAGGCGGTTGAACACTGAAGCTTTCTTT. This encodes CAPLSRRLNTEAFF.

J is TRBJ1-1 and V is TRBV29-1, with TRBD1 as a possible D gene (6 bases). This CDR3 is 13 amino acids long. In germline, CDR1 is SQVTM, CDR2 ANQGSEA. This CDR3 reads CSGGGLPNTEAFF. For the CDR3, the DNA is TGCAGTGGAGGGGGACTGCCGAACACTGAAGCTTTCTTT.

This rearrangement joins TRBV7-8 to TRBJ2-7; tentatively, D is TRBD1 (6 bases). CDR1 is SGHVS, CDR2 FQNEAQ, per germline. There are 15 residues in the CDR3. With 0 bases removed from V and 1 base from J, the gap between germline ends came to 10 bases. The CDR3 nucleotides are TGTGCCAGCAGCTTAGCAGCAGGGGTATCCTACGAGCAGTACTTC. Its translation: CASSLAAGVSYEQYF. Based on the CDR3 plus reference TRBV7-8 and TRBJ2-7, the full variable domain is GAGVSQSPRYKVAKRGQDVALRCDPISGHVSLFWYQQALGQGPEFLTYFQNEAQLDKSGLPSDRFFAERPEGSVSTLKIQRTQQEDSAVYLCASSLAAGVSYEQYFGPGTRLTVT.

The genes are TRBV7-9 and TRBJ2-1; no reliable D call. CDR3 length: 15 residues. The germline gives CDR1 SEHNR, CDR2 FQNEAQ (reference sequence). V lost 1 base and J lost 2, with 9 bases in between. The CDR3 sequence: CASSLGATPYNEQFF. The CDR3 DNA sequence: TGTGCCAGCAGCTTAGGGGCTACCCCCTACAATGAGCAGTTCTTC.

The V and J genes are TRBV4-1 and TRBJ2-5; 7 nucleotides line up with TRBD2. V shed 4 bases, J shed 5 bases, and the junction held 4 bases outside the gene matches. This CDR3 is 13 amino acids long. Looked up from germline, CDR1 is MGHRA and CDR2 is YSYEKL. The CDR3 is CASSRGTIETQYF. The CDR3, as DNA: TGCGCCAGCAGCCGCGGGACTATCGAGACCCAGTACTTC.

This clonotype showed up just a few times. The chain joins TRBV5-4 to TRBJ2-1; 9 bases map to TRBD1. CDR1 is SGHNT and CDR2 is YYREEE in the germline V gene (reference sequence). This CDR3 comprises 15 residues. V was clipped by 2 bases and J by 7 bases; unmatched bases: 7. CDR3 amino acids: CASSLPPGQGNEQFF. Written as DNA, the CDR3 is TGTGCCAGCAGCTTACCACCGGGACAGGGAAATGAGCAGTTCTTC.

The chain carries TRBV6-1 and TRBJ2-1; 9 positions match TRBD1. After removal of 5 bases from V and 2 bases from J, the junction contained 13 bases not matched to a gene. This CDR3 spans 18 amino acids. Germline values: CDR1 MNHNS, CDR2 SASEGT. Written as DNA, the CDR3 is TGTGCCAGCAGTAAAACCTCGGGACAGGGCAATGCCTACAATGAGCAGTTCTTC. Its translation is CASSKTSGQGNAYNEQFF.

The chain employs TRBV19 and TRBJ1-6, with D unclear. This CDR3 has 15 residues. Per the germline V gene, CDR1 is LNHDA and CDR2 is SQIVND (reference sequence). V lost 6 bases and J lost 7, with 16 bases in between. This CDR3 reads CASSQGLTNNSPLHF. The CDR3 DNA sequence: TGTGCCAGTAGCCAAGGCCTAACAAACAATTCACCCCTCCACTTT.

In DNA form, the CDR3 reads TGCAGCGTTGAAGACCCACTGGTGGGGCGCGCTCATGAGCAGTTCTTC. Translating gives CSVEDPLVGRAHEQFF. The chain combines TRBV29-1 with TRBJ2-1, with a tentative D call TRBD1 (5 bases). Germline V lookup: CDR1 SQVTM, CDR2 ANQGSEA. This CDR3 contains 16 residues. Trimming took off 0 bases at V and 8 bases at J, with 20 bases between the two ends.

The CDR3 DNA reads as TGTGCCACCAGCAGAGATCTGGGAAGCTATGGCTACACCTTC. It is translated as CATSRDLGSYGYTF. The chain joins TRBV15 to TRBJ1-2; unclear D gene. V was pared by 0 bases and J by 4 bases, with 9 bases between. CDR1 is LNHNV and CDR2 is YYDKDF in the germline V gene (reference sequence). This CDR3 is 14 amino acids long.

The chain employs TRBV28 and TRBJ1-2; D may be TRBD1 (6 bases). The V gene's germline CDR1 is MDHEN and CDR2 SYDVKM. CDR3 length: 13 amino acids. With 3 bases removed from V and 4 bases from J, the gap between germline ends came to 9 bases. The CDR3 nucleotides are TGTGCCAGCAGTTTCACAGGGCCCTATGGCTACACCTTC. It yields the protein CASSFTGPYGYTF.

The V call is TRBV6-5, the J call TRBJ2-7; D call uncertain. Germline V gene lookup returns CDR1 MNHEY and CDR2 SVGAGI. The V gene lost 4 bases and the J gene lost 3 bases, with 7 bases spanning the gap. The CDR3 consists of 12 residues. The CDR3 DNA follows: TGTGCCAGCAGTTCGATGTTCTACGAGCAGTACTTC. This encodes CASSSMFYEQYF.